This T cell receptor (beta chain) was sequenced during a study of blood T cell repertoires in COVID-19. In the original workflow: Nucleated cell counts were estimated from reference gene primer amplification. Profiling relied on immunoSEQ multiplex PCR, and the TCRdb table lists in-frame clones only, not all of them. V and J calls and clone size come straight from that table; D and trimming were deduced from the DNA. The sample holds about 150,000 clones, just under 85% seen once. CDR1 SNHLY and CDR2 FYNNEI come from the germline V gene. The CDR3 runs to 15 residues. V was clipped by 7 bases and J by 0 bases; unmatched bases: 8.

The genes are TRBV2 and TRBJ2-7, with 8 bases fitting TRBD1. The specimen was peripheral blood. This receptor was obtained from a woman between 40 and 50 years old with active or convalescent COVID-19. This CDR3 reads CASKLDRAASYEQYF. For the CDR3, the DNA is TGTGCCAGCAAATTGGACAGGGCCGCCTCCTACGAGCAGTACTTC.